The present entry profiles one TCR beta chain with its context. The data belong to a study of OX40 agonist ivuxolimab in advanced cancers. Using immunoSEQ multiplex PCR, the repertoire was profiled, and TCRdb retains in-frame clones only, with some absent. The sample has fewer than 75,000 clones, about 89% seen once. V was clipped by 5 bases and J by 2 bases; unmatched bases: 8. There are 15 residues in the CDR3. Germline V lookup: CDR1 SGHNT, CDR2 YYREEE (reference sequence). The receptor's source is an adult with an advanced solid tumor such as melanoma, head and neck, liver or kidney cancer. The sequenced sample was CD4+ or CD8+ T cells sorted from blood, obtained in a trial of the OX40 agonist ivuxolimab. The chain combines TRBV5-4 with TRBJ2-3; 7 positions agree with TRBD2. The CDR3 DNA follows: TGTGCCAGCAGGCCTGGGACTACTAACACAGATACGCAGTATTTT. It is translated as CASRPGTTNTDTQYF.